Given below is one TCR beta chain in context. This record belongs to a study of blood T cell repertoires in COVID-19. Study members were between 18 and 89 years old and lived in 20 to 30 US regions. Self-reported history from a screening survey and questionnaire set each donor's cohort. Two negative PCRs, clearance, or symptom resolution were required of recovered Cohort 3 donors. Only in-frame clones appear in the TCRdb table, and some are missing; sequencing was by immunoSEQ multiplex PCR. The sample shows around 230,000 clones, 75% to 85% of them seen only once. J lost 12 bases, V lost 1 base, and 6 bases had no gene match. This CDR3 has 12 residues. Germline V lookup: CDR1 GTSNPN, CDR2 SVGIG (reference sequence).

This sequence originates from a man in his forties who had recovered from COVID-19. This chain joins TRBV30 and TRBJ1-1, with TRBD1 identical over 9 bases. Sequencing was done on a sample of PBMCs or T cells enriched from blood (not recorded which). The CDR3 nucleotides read TGTGCCTGGAGTGCAGGGACAGGGACAACTTTCTTT. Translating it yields CAWSAGTGTTFF. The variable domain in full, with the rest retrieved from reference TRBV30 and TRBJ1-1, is SQTIHQWPATLVQPVGSPLSLECTVEGTSNPNLYWYRQAAGRGLQLLFYSVGIGQISSEVPQNLSASRPQDRQFILSSKKLLLSDSGFYLCAWSAGTGTTFFGQGTRLTVV.